The 21 T cell receptor beta chains given below trace back to one sample, sequenced in a study of blood T cell repertoires in COVID-19. Only in-frame clones appear in the TCRdb table, and some are missing; sequencing was by immunoSEQ multiplex PCR. The data show more than 200,000 clones, with about 87% seen just once and around 5% held by the top ten. The material sequenced was peripheral blood. These receptors came from a woman between 55 and 75 years old with COVID-19, enrolled during active disease.

This chain joins TRBV28 and TRBJ2-5; D is unresolved. This CDR3 is 14 amino acids long. V lost 5 bases, J lost 4 bases, and 14 bases lay in between. The germline V gene encodes CDR1 MDHEN and CDR2 SYDVKM. The CDR3 bases are TGTGCCAGCAGTCGACATGACGGTGGAGAGACCCAGTACTTC. Its translation: CASSRHDGGETQYF.

This chain connects TRBV12-3 or TRBV12-4 to TRBJ1-1, with D possibly being TRBD1 (5 bases). V gave up 4 bases and J gave up 6 bases, with 9 bases separating them. The CDR3 is 12 residues long. The CDR3 nucleotides are TGTGCCAGCAGTTGGGGGGTCGCTGAAGCTTTCTTT. Amino acid sequence: CASSWGVAEAFF.

This rearrangement joins TRBV6-5 to TRBJ1-2, with D possibly TRBD1 on 6 matching bases. The CDR3 has 14 amino acids. Trimming stripped 5 bases from V and 5 bases from J, with 15 bases between. CDR1 MNHEY and CDR2 SVGAGI come from the germline V gene. The DNA of the CDR3 is TGTGCCAGCAGTAGGCGGACAGCACCGTATGGCTACACCTTC. Protein sequence: CASSRRTAPYGYTF.

The rearrangement joins TRBV27 to TRBJ2-7, with TRBD2 identical over 7 bases. With 8 bases clipped from V and 1 base from J, the junction kept 5 bases outside the gene matches. Germline CDR1 and CDR2: MNHEY and SMNVEV (reference sequence). This CDR3 spans 13 amino acids. The CDR3 DNA reads as TGTGCCAGCCGGAAGCGGGAATCCTACGAGCAGTACTTC. Translated, it gives CASRKRESYEQYF.

The chain employs TRBV28 and TRBJ2-5, with unresolved D. The CDR3 spans 11 residues. Germline CDR1 is MDHEN and CDR2 is SYDVKM. Trimming stripped 5 bases from V and 5 bases from J, with 6 bases between. CDR3 residues: CASSIQETQYF. The CDR3 DNA sequence: TGTGCCAGCAGTATCCAGGAGACCCAGTACTTC.

The chain joins TRBV19 to TRBJ2-7; 7 bases line up with TRBD2. The CDR3 runs to 17 residues. Per germline, CDR1 LNHDA and CDR2 SQIVND (reference sequence). Losses at the gene ends were 4 bases for V and 2 bases for J; bases not matched to a gene: 14. In DNA, the CDR3 is TGTGCCAGTAGTACAACCTCGGGCGGGAGTTTCCCCTACGAGCAGTACTTC. Amino acids: CASSTTSGGSFPYEQYF. The variable domain in full, completed from reference TRBV19 and TRBJ2-7, reads DGGITQSPKYLFRKEGQNVTLSCEQNLNHDAMYWYRQDPGQGLRLIYYSQIVNDFQKGDIAEGYSVSREKKESFPLTVTSAQKNPTAFYLCASSTTSGGSFPYEQYFGPGTRLTVT.

The rearrangement links TRBV7-8 to TRBJ1-1, with TRBD1 matching 7 bases. The trim removed 1 base at V and 0 bases at J, leaving 2 bases unmatched. Germline V CDR1 and CDR2: SGHVS, FQNEAQ. The CDR3 sequence is 15 residues long. In DNA, the CDR3 is TGTGCCAGCAGCTTAGAAGGGACAGTGAACACTGAAGCTTTCTTT. Residues: CASSLEGTVNTEAFF.

V gene TRBV5-4 combines with J gene TRBJ1-4, with 9 bases fitting TRBD1. After removal of 3 bases from V and 5 bases from J, the junction contained 2 bases not matched to a gene. In germline, CDR1 is SGHNT, CDR2 YYREEE (reference sequence). This CDR3 spans 14 amino acids. CDR3 sequence (DNA): TGTGCCAGCAGCTCACAGGGGGCCAATGAAAAACTGTTTTTT. Protein: CASSSQGANEKLFF.

V gene TRBV7-8 combines with J gene TRBJ2-7; TRBD2 agrees at 8 bases. The CDR3 spans 15 residues. CDR1 and CDR2 from the germline V gene are SGHVS and FQNEAQ. After removal of 3 bases from V and 0 bases from J, the junction contained 4 bases not matched to a gene. The CDR3 sequence: CASSLRREASYEQYF. DNA for the CDR3: TGTGCCAGCAGCTTGAGGCGGGAGGCCTCCTACGAGCAGTACTTC.

The V gene is TRBV6-1, the J gene TRBJ1-5, with 10 bases that match TRBD1. V shed 4 bases, J shed 7 bases, and the junction held 10 bases outside the gene matches. The CDR3 is 16 amino acids. Germline CDR1 and CDR2: MNHNS and SASEGT. The CDR3 DNA reads as TGTGCCAGCAGTGCCGGATTTGGGACAGGGGTCCAGCCCCAGCATTTT. Translation gives CASSAGFGTGVQPQHF.

This clone occurred a few times. The chain recombines TRBV20-1 with TRBJ2-1; 10 nucleotides agree with TRBD1. The trim removed 3 bases at V and 5 bases at J, leaving 10 bases unmatched. This CDR3 spans 16 amino acids. From germline, CDR1 is DFQATT and CDR2 SNEGSKA (reference sequence). CDR3 sequence reads: CSASPGQGTKNNEQFF. CDR3 sequence (DNA): TGCAGTGCTAGTCCGGGACAGGGGACCAAAAACAATGAGCAGTTCTTC.

This rearrangement joins TRBV27 to TRBJ1-2, with D uncertain. The CDR3 is made up of 13 amino acids. The ends were cut back, 6 bases at V and 4 bases at J, with 12 bases in the middle. The germline gives CDR1 MNHEY, CDR2 SMNVEV (reference sequence). The CDR3: CASSGSASYGYTF. DNA of the CDR3: TGTGCCAGCAGCGGGAGTGCCAGCTATGGCTACACCTTC.

This rearrangement joins TRBV18 to TRBJ1-5; TRBD1 is a possible D gene (6 bases). CDR3 length equals 15 residues. The germline V gene has CDR1 KGHSH and CDR2 LQKENI. The germline V and J ends were trimmed by 6 bases and 3 bases, with 15 bases remaining between them. Here the CDR3 DNA reads TGTGCCAGCTCCAAGCACAGGGCCGACAATCAGCCCCAGCATTTT. Translation gives CASSKHRADNQPQHF.

V and J are TRBV14 and TRBJ2-3; no reliable D call. The length of the CDR3 is 12 residues. CDR1 and CDR2 (germline): SGHDN, FVKESK. V was pared by 4 bases and J by 0 bases, with 2 bases between. The CDR3 here is CASSPSTDTQYF. The CDR3 nucleotides read TGTGCCAGCAGCCCAAGCACAGATACGCAGTATTTT.

This sequence joins TRBV5-1 and TRBJ2-5; weak D call: TRBD1 (5 bases). Germline V gene lookup returns CDR1 SGHRS and CDR2 YFSETQ. The CDR3 length is 14 residues. The V gene lost 7 bases and the J gene lost 1 base, with 14 bases spanning the gap. CDR3 sequence reads: CASGRLRVQETQYF. CDR3 in DNA: TGCGCCAGCGGCCGACTCAGGGTCCAAGAGACCCAGTACTTC.

A single count supports this clone. The V and J genes are TRBV11-3 and TRBJ1-1, with a tentative D call TRBD1 (6 bases). The germline V gene has CDR1 SGHNT and CDR2 YENEEA. Trimming removed 5 bases at V and 4 bases at J, with 14 bases between. The CDR3 totals 14 residues. CDR3 DNA: TGTGCCAGCAGCCTGGGAGGGGGAGGCACTGAAGCTTTCTTT. The encoded protein is CASSLGGGGTEAFF.

The chain uses TRBV30 and TRBJ1-1; no firm D call. From germline, CDR1 is GTSNPN and CDR2 SVGIG (reference sequence). V dropped 0 bases and J dropped 2 bases, with 10 bases sitting between them. This CDR3 contains 14 residues. In nucleotides, the CDR3 is TGTGCCTGGAGTGTAAGCCTCCAAAACACTGAAGCTTTCTTT. Residues: CAWSVSLQNTEAFF.

This CDR3 is CASSLGTGEGYTF. In DNA form, the CDR3 reads TGTGCCAGTAGTTTGGGGACAGGGGAAGGCTACACCTTC. The V call is TRBV19, the J call TRBJ1-2; TRBD1 agrees at 10 bases. The CDR3 has 13 amino acids. The ends lost 5 bases at V and 8 bases at J; junction bases unmatched: 5. CDR1 LNHDA and CDR2 SQIVND come from the germline V gene (reference sequence).

The chain uses TRBV29-1 and TRBJ1-2; D remains ambiguous. CDR3 size: 13 residues. Trimming left V 2 bases short and J 0 bases short, with 7 bases between. CDR1 and CDR2 from the germline V gene are SQVTM and ANQGSEA. The DNA of the CDR3 is TGCAGCGTTGAACAACCTACTAACTATGGCTACACCTTC. This gives the protein CSVEQPTNYGYTF.

This chain uses TRBV7-6 with TRBJ2-3; 10 bases are shared with TRBD2. V lost 4 bases and J lost 1; bases outside the gene matches: 8. The CDR3 spans 17 residues. CDR1 SGHVS and CDR2 FNYEAQ come from the germline V gene. The CDR3 DNA follows: TGTGCCAGCAGCTCCCCTAAAAGCGGGAGGGGCACAGATACGCAGTATTTT. It encodes CASSSPKSGRGTDTQYF.

The V gene is TRBV2, the J gene TRBJ1-3; no reliable D call. The CDR3 runs to 14 residues. Germline lookup yields CDR1 SNHLY and CDR2 FYNNEI. Between the trimmed V and J ends, which lost 6 bases and 0 bases, there was a span of 9 bases. In nucleotides, the CDR3 is TGTGCCAGCAGCTGGGGAGTCTCTGGAAACACCATATATTTT. It yields the protein CASSWGVSGNTIYF.